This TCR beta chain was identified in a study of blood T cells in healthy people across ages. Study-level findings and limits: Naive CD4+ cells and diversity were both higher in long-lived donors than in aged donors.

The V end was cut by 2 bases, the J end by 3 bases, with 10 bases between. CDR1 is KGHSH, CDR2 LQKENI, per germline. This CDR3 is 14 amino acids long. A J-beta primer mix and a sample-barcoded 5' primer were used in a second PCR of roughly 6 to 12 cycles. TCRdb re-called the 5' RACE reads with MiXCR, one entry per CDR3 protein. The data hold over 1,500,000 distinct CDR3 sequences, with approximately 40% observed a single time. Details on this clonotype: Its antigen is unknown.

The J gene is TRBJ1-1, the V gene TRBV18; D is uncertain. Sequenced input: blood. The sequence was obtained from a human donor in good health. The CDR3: CASSPSSVYTEAFF. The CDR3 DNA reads TGTGCCAGCTCACCAAGTTCGGTTTACACTGAAGCTTTCTTT.